These 23 T cell receptor beta chains share one sample of origin, sequenced in a study of T cells in Graves' hyperthyroidism and ophthalmopathy. TCR beta CDR3 region amplification was performed from RNA transcripts. The study used the HTBI primer set for a first-round RT-PCR of the TCR CDR3. TCRdb ran MiXCR on the multiplex PCR reads and lists one entry per CDR3 protein. In the table there are some 600,000 distinct CDR3 sequences, approximately 13% of which are singletons. Sequencing was carried out using blood. The receptors come from a woman aged 25 to 39 with Graves' hyperthyroidism that later progressed to Graves' ophthalmopathy.

This clonotype was counted at least ten times. The chain is built from TRBV15 and TRBJ2-1; 11 bases align to TRBD2. The CDR3 length is 16 residues. With V trimmed by 1 base and J by 7 bases, 6 bases remained unmatched. In germline, CDR1 is LNHNV, CDR2 YYDKDF (reference sequence). The CDR3 spells CATSRAPSGRRNEQFF. The CDR3 nucleotides read TGTGCCACCAGCAGAGCACCTAGCGGGAGGAGAAATGAGCAGTTCTTC.

The rearrangement joins TRBV13 to TRBJ2-7, with 15 bases matching TRBD2. The J segment lost 2 bases and the V segment lost 5 bases, leaving 7 bases of the junction unmatched. The CDR3 length is 17 residues. Per germline, CDR1 PRHDT and CDR2 FYEKMQ (reference sequence). This CDR3 reads CASSPSGLAGGTYEQYF. The CDR3 DNA sequence: TGTGCCAGCAGCCCCTCGGGACTAGCGGGAGGCACCTACGAGCAGTACTTC. Combining the CDR3 with reference TRBV13 and TRBJ2-7 gives the whole variable domain AAGVIQSPRHLIKEKRETATLKCYPIPRHDTVYWYQQGPGQDPQFLISFYEKMQSDKGSIPDRFSAQQFSDYHSELNMSSLELGDSALYFCASSPSGLAGGTYEQYFGPGTRLTVT.

This clonotype was counted only a few times. The genes are TRBV20-1 and TRBJ1-5; D is unclear. The germline CDR1 and CDR2 sequences are DFQATT and SNEGSKA (reference sequence). CDR3 length: 12 residues. V was clipped by 2 bases and J by 1 base, with 3 bases between them. CDR3: CSARPSNQPQHF. CDR3 coding DNA: TGCAGTGCTAGACCGAGCAATCAGCCCCAGCATTTT.

This clonotype was counted between two and nine times. The V call is TRBV9, the J call TRBJ2-2, with TRBD2 identical over 10 bases. V was clipped by 0 bases and J by 4 bases; unmatched bases: 0. Germline values: CDR1 SGDLS, CDR2 YYNGEE. The CDR3 contains 15 residues. This CDR3 is CASSVASGGTGELFF. The CDR3 nucleotides read TGTGCCAGCAGCGTAGCTAGCGGGGGCACCGGGGAGCTGTTTTTT.

This clonotype showed up many times. CDR3 sequence: CASSLITGEVAFF. In DNA, the CDR3 is TGTGCCAGCAGCTTAATCACAGGGGAGGTAGCTTTCTTT. V and J are TRBV7-9 and TRBJ1-1; 7 positions match TRBD1. This CDR3 is 13 amino acids long. Germline trimming cut 2 bases from V and 10 bases from J; bases unmatched to any gene: 7. Germline V CDR1 and CDR2: SEHNR, FQNEAQ (reference sequence).

In this sample, this clonotype turned up a few times. The J gene is TRBJ1-1, the V gene TRBV18; no definite D call. The CDR3 consists of 15 residues. In germline, CDR1 is KGHSH, CDR2 LQKENI. With 0 bases removed from V and 5 bases from J, the gap between germline ends came to 13 bases. CDR3 protein: CASSPPPGLGTEAFF. In DNA, the CDR3 is TGTGCCAGCTCACCACCGCCAGGACTGGGGACTGAAGCTTTCTTT.

A few counts support this clonotype. The chain combines TRBV2 with TRBJ2-5; tentatively, D is TRBD2 (7 bases). Germline CDR1 is SNHLY and CDR2 is FYNNEI. Trimming left V 4 bases short and J 2 bases short, with 14 bases between. There are 15 residues in the CDR3. CDR3 amino acids: CASSGARGGQETQYF. CDR3 in DNA: TGTGCCAGCAGTGGAGCGAGGGGGGGACAAGAGACCCAGTACTTC.

This clonotype came up many times. V and J are TRBV12-3 or TRBV12-4 and TRBJ1-4, with D possibly being TRBD1 (5 bases). The CDR3 contains 15 residues. Trimming cost V 3 bases and J 8 bases, with 16 bases left between them. CDR3 coding DNA: TGTGCCAGCAGTTTTCTTATCGGGGCCGAGGAAAAACTGTTTTTT. It yields the protein CASSFLIGAEEKLFF.

This CDR3 is CASSRSRGEKLFF. The CDR3 DNA reads TGTGCCAGCTCTCGGAGTCGGGGTGAAAAACTGTTTTTT. The V call is TRBV6-1, the J call TRBJ1-4; D is uncertain. Germline CDR1 MNHNS, CDR2 SASEGT. This CDR3 contains 13 residues. V was clipped by 8 bases and J by 7 bases, with 14 bases between them.

This clonotype has a count of ten or more. The chain has TRBV24-1 and TRBJ1-5; D unclear. V was pared by 4 bases and J by 4 bases, with 10 bases between. The CDR3 runs 14 residues. The germline V gene has CDR1 KGHDR and CDR2 SFDVKD. The CDR3 sequence is CATSESGLNQPQHF. The CDR3 region has the DNA TGTGCCACCAGTGAATCTGGGTTGAATCAGCCCCAGCATTTT.

This clonotype appeared many times. J is TRBJ1-2 and V is TRBV27; weak D call: TRBD1 (6 bases). Trimming took 8 bases from V and 3 from J, leaving 16 bases between them. This CDR3 has 14 residues. Germline assignment: CDR1 MNHEY and CDR2 SMNVEV (reference sequence). The CDR3 sequence: CASAAGAPYYGYTF. CDR3 in DNA: TGTGCCAGCGCCGCAGGGGCTCCCTACTATGGCTACACCTTC.

This clonotype has a count of ten or more. V is TRBV12-3 or TRBV12-4 and J is TRBJ2-3; 15 bases agree with TRBD2. The CDR3 is made up of 18 amino acids. The V and J ends lost 5 bases and 0 bases, in that order; junction bases with no gene match: 6. The DNA for the CDR3 is TGTGCCAGCAGTCCGGGACTAGCGGGAGGACCAAGCACAGATACGCAGTATTTT. This gives the protein CASSPGLAGGPSTDTQYF.

The table lists this clonotype with a few counts. The chain uses TRBV4-1 and TRBJ2-6; 7 nucleotides line up with TRBD2. J was trimmed by 0 bases and V by 4 bases; bases with no gene match: 12. CDR3 length: 19 residues. The germline CDR1 and CDR2 sequences are MGHRA and YSYEKL. CDR3 DNA: TGCGCCAGCAGCCGCGTTGCGAGCGGGAAGAGCTCTGGGGCCAACGTCCTGACTTTC. Its translation: CASSRVASGKSSGANVLTF.

This clonotype was seen repeatedly, ten times or more. The chain joins TRBV12-3 or TRBV12-4 to TRBJ2-5, with TRBD2 matching 12 bases. The CDR3 has 16 amino acids. The V segment lost 3 bases and the J segment 4 bases; nucleotides outside the gene matches: 6. The CDR3 is CASSFRLAGGTETQYF. In DNA form, the CDR3 reads TGTGCCAGCAGTTTCAGGCTAGCGGGAGGGACAGAGACCCAGTACTTC.

This clonotype has a count of ten or more. The CDR3 DNA is TGTGCCAGCAGTTTGACAGGGAACATGAACACTGAAGCTTTCTTT. Encoded protein: CASSLTGNMNTEAFF. This chain connects TRBV12-3 or TRBV12-4 to TRBJ1-1; TRBD1 matches at 7 bases. The CDR3 consists of 15 residues. The ends lost 3 bases at V and 0 bases at J; junction bases unmatched: 4.

This clonotype has a count of ten or more. V is TRBV3-1 and J is TRBJ2-3; D ambiguous. Germline V gene sequence: CDR1 LGHDT, CDR2 YNNKEL (reference sequence). The CDR3 spans 12 residues. V gave up 2 bases and J gave up 6 bases, with 6 bases separating them. The CDR3 coding sequence is TGTGCCAGCAGCCAACTAGGGGATACGCAGTATTTT. It codes for CASSQLGDTQYF.

This clonotype was counted many times. The V and J genes are TRBV7-9 and TRBJ2-3, with D tentatively TRBD2 (7 bases). Between the trimmed V and J ends, which lost 5 bases and 5 bases, there was a span of 11 bases. Germline CDR1 is SEHNR and CDR2 is FQNEAQ (reference sequence). This CDR3 is 13 amino acids long. Here the CDR3 reads CASSQGGEDTQYF. The DNA for the CDR3 is TGTGCCAGCAGCCAAGGGGGGGAAGATACGCAGTATTTT.

In regard to this clonotype: A much bigger clone sits one base away, suggesting this may be a read error. This rearrangement joins TRBV5-1 to TRBJ1-1; D is ambiguous. The germline V gene encodes CDR1 SGHRS and CDR2 YFSETQ. The CDR3 contains 13 residues. V was clipped by 5 bases and J by 3 bases, with 11 bases between them. CDR3 loop: CASRRVRDTEAFF. CDR3 nucleotide sequence: TGCGCCAGCAGGAGAGTGAGAGACACTGAAGCTTTCTTT.

At least ten counts were recorded for this clonotype. V usage is TRBV12-3 or TRBV12-4 and J usage is TRBJ1-1, with D perhaps matching TRBD1 (5 bases). The CDR3 covers 16 residues. Trimming left V 1 base short and J 1 base short, with 13 bases between. The CDR3 spells CASSLELRQRNTEAFF. The CDR3 DNA follows: TGTGCCAGCAGTTTAGAATTGCGACAGAGGAACACTGAAGCTTTCTTT.

The rearrangement joins TRBV9 to TRBJ2-3; D unclear. V lost 5 bases to trimming and J lost 0 bases, with 13 bases between them. The CDR3 covers 15 residues. The germline gives CDR1 SGDLS, CDR2 YYNGEE. The CDR3 coding sequence is TGTGCCAGCAGTGCCCTCGGAGACAGCACAGATACGCAGTATTTT. Translation: CASSALGDSTDTQYF. The full variable domain, completed using reference TRBV9 and TRBJ2-3, is DSGVTQTPKHLITATGQRVTLRCSPRSGDLSVYWYQQSLDQGLQFLIQYYNGEERAKGNILERFSAQQFPDLHSELNLSSLELGDSALYFCASSALGDSTDTQYFGPGTRLTVL.

This clonotype was recorded many times. A read error may explain this, as a much larger clone is one base away. V gene TRBV7-2 combines with J gene TRBJ2-7, with 10 nucleotides matching TRBD2. V lost 1 base and J lost 5; bases outside the gene matches: 2. The germline V gene encodes CDR1 SGHTA and CDR2 FQGNSA. The CDR3 covers 14 residues. The CDR3 reads CASSLDLAGDEQYF. The CDR3 coding sequence is TGTGCCAGCAGCTTAGATCTAGCGGGGGACGAGCAGTACTTC.

This clonotype came up many times. The chain links TRBV20-1 to TRBJ2-7, with 11 nucleotides matching TRBD2. CDR3 size: 15 residues. CDR1 is DFQATT and CDR2 is SNEGSKA in the germline V gene (reference sequence). Trimming cost V 5 bases and J 0 bases; bases outside gene matches: 6. In DNA, the CDR3 is TGCAGTGCTGGGCTAGCGGGAGGTTTCTCCTACGAGCAGTACTTC. This encodes CSAGLAGGFSYEQYF.

In its sample, this clonotype was seen a few times. V usage is TRBV6-1 and J usage is TRBJ2-7; D is uncertain. Germline V gene lookup returns CDR1 MNHNS and CDR2 SASEGT. V was shortened by 8 bases and J by 2 bases, with 10 bases between the two germline ends. The CDR3 sequence is 12 residues long. CDR3 bases: TGTGCCAGCTCTTTGTCGACCTACGAGCAGTACTTC. Its translation: CASSLSTYEQYF.